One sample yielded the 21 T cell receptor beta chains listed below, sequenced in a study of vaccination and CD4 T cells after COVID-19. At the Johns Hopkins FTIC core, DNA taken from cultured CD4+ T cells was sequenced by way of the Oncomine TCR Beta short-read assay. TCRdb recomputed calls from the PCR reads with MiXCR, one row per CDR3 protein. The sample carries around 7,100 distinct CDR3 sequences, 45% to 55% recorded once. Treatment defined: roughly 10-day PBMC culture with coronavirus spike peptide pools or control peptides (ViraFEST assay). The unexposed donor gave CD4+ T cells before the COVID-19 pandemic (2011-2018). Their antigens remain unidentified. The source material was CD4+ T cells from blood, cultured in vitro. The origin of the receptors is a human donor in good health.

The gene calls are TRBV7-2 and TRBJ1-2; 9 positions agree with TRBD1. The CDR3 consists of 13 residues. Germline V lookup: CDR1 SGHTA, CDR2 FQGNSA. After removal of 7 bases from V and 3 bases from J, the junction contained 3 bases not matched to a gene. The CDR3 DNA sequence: TGTGCCAGCATCACAGGGGGCGACTATGGCTACACCTTC. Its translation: CASITGGDYGYTF.

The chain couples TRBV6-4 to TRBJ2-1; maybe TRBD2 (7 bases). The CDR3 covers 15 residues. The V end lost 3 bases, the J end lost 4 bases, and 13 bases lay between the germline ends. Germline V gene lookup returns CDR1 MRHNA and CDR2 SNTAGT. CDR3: CASSEGGEGYNEQFF. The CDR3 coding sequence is TGTGCCAGCAGTGAAGGGGGGGAGGGATACAATGAGCAGTTCTTC.

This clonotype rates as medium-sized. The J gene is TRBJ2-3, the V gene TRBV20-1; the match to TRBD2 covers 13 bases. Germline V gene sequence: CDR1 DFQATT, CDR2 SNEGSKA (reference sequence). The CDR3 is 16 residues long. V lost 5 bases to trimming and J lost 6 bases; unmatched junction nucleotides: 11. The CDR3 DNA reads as TGCAGTGCTCAGGGGACTAGCGGGGCCATGGGGGATACGCAGTATTTT. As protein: CSAQGTSGAMGDTQYF.

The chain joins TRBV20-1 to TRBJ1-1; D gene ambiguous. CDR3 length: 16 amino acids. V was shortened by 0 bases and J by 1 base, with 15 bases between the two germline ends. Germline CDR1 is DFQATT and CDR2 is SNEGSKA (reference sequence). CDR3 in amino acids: CSARDFNLRRNTEAFF. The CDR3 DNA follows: TGCAGTGCTAGAGATTTCAATTTAAGGAGGAACACTGAAGCTTTCTTT.

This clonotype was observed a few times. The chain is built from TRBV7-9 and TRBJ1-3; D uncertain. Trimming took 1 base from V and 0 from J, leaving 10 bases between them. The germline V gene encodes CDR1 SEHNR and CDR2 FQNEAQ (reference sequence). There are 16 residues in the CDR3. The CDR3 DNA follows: TGTGCCAGCAGCTTAGTGGGCTCCTACTCTGGAAACACCATATATTTT. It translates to CASSLVGSYSGNTIYF.

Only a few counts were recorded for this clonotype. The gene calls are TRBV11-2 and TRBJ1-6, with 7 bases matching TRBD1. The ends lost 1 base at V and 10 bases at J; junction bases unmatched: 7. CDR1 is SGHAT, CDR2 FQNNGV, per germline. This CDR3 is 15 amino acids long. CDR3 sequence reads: CASSLVRQGGSPLHF. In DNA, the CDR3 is TGTGCCAGCAGCTTAGTCCGACAGGGAGGATCACCCCTCCACTTT. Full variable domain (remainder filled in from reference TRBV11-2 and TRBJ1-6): EAGVAQSPRYKIIEKRQSVAFWCNPISGHATLYWYQQILGQGPKLLIQFQNNGVVDDSQLPKDRFSAERLKGVDSTLKIQPAKLEDSAVYLCASSLVRQGGSPLHFGNGTRLTVT.

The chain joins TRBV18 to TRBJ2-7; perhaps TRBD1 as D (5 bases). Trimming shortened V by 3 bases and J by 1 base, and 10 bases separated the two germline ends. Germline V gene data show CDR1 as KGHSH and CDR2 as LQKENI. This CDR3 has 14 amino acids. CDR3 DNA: TGTGCCAGCTCACCTCGTCGGACATCCTACGAGCAGTACTTC. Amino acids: CASSPRRTSYEQYF.

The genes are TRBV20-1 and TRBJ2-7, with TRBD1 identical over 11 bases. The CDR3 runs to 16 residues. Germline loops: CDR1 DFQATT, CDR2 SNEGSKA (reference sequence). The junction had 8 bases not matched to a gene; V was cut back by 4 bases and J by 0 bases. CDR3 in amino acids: CSATQPGQGVSYEQYF. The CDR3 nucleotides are TGCAGTGCTACGCAACCGGGACAGGGGGTCTCCTACGAGCAGTACTTC.

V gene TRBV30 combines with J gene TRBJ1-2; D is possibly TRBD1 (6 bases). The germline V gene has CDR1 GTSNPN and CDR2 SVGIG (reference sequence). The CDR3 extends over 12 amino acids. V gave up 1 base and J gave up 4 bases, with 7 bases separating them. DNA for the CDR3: TGTGCCTGGAGTGAACAGGGCTATGGCTACACCTTC. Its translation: CAWSEQGYGYTF.

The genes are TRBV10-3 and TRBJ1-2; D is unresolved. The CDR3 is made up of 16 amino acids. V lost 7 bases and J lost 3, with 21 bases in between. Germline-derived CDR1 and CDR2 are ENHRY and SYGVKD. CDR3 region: CAIKRDRVLGHYGYTF. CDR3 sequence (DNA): TGTGCCATCAAGCGGGATAGGGTACTTGGCCACTATGGCTACACCTTC.

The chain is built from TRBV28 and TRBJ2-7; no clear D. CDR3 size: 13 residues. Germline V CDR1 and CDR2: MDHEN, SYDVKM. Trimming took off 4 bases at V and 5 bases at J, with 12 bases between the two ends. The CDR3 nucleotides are TGTGCCAGCAGTTCCGGGTATAGCAACGAGCAGTACTTC. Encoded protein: CASSSGYSNEQYF.

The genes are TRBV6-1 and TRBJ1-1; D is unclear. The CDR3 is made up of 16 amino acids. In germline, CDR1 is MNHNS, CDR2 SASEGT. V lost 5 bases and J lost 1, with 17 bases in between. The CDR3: CASSPRRRIPNTEAFF. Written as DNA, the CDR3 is TGTGCCAGCAGTCCGCGCCGGAGGATACCGAACACTGAAGCTTTCTTT.

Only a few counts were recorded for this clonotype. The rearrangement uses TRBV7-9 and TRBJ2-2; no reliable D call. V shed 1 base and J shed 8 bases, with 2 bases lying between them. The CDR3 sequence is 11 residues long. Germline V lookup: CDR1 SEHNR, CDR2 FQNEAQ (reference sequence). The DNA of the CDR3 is TGTGCCAGCAGCTTAGAAGGGGAGCTGTTTTTT. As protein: CASSLEGELFF.

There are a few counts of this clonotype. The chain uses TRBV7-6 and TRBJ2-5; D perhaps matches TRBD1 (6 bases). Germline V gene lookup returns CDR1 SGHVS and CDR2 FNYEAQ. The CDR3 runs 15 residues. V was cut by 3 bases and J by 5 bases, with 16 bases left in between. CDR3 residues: CASSFSGTRRETQYF. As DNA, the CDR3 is TGTGCCAGCAGCTTCTCGGGGACAAGGCGCGAGACCCAGTACTTC.

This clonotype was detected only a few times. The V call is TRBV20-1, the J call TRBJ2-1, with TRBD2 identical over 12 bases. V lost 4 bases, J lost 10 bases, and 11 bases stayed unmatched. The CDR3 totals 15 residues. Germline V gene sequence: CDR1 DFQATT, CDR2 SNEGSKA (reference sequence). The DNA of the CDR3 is TGCAGTGCTACCGGACTAGCGGGACGGTTATGGGAGCAGTTCTTC. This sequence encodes CSATGLAGRLWEQFF.

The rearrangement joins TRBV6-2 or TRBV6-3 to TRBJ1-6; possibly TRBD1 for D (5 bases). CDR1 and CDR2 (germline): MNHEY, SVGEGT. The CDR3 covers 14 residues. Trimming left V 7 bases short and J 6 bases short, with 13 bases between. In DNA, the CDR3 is TGTGCCAGCAATACGGGGCGGACTAATTCACCCCTCCACTTT. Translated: CASNTGRTNSPLHF.

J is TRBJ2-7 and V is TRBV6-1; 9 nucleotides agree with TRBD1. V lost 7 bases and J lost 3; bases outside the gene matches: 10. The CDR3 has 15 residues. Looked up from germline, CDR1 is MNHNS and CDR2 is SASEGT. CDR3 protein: CASTEPGQGYYEQYF. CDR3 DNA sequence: TGTGCCAGCACCGAACCTGGACAGGGGTACTACGAGCAGTACTTC.

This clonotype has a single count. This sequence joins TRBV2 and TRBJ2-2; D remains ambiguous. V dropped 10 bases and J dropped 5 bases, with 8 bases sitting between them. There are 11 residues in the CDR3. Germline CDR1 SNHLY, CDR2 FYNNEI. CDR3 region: CAITKTGELFF. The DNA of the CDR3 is TGTGCCATTACAAAAACCGGGGAGCTGTTTTTT.

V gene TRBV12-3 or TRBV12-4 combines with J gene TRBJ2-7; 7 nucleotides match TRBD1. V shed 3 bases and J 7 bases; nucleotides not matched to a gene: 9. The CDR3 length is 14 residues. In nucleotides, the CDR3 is TGTGCCAGCAGTTTCGACAGGGTGGTTCTAGAGCAGTACTTC. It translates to CASSFDRVVLEQYF.

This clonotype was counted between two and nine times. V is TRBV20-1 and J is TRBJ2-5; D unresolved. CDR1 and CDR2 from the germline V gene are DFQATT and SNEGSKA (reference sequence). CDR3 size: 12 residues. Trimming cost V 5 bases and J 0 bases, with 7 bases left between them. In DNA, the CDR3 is TGCAGTGCTGGTTTGTACCAAGAGACCCAGTACTTC. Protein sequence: CSAGLYQETQYF.

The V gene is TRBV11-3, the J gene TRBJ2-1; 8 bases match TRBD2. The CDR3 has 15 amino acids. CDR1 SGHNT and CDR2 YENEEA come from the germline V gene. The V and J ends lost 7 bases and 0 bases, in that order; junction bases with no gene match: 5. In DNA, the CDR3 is TGTGCCAGCACCCCCAGCGGGAGCTCCTACAATGAGCAGTTCTTC. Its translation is CASTPSGSSYNEQFF.